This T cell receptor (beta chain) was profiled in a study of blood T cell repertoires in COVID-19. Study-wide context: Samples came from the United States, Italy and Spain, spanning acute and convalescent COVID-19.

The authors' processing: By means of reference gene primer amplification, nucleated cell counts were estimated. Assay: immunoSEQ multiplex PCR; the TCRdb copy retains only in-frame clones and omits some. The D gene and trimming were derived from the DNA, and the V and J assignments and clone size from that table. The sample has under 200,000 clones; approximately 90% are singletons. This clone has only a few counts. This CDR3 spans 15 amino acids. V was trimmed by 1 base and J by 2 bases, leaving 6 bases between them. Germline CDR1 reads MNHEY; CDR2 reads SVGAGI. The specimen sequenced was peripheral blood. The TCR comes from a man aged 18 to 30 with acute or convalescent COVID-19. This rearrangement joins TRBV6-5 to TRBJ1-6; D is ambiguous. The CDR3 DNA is TGTGCCAGCAGTTACTTAACGGCCTATAATTCACCCCTCCACTTT. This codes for CASSYLTAYNSPLHF.